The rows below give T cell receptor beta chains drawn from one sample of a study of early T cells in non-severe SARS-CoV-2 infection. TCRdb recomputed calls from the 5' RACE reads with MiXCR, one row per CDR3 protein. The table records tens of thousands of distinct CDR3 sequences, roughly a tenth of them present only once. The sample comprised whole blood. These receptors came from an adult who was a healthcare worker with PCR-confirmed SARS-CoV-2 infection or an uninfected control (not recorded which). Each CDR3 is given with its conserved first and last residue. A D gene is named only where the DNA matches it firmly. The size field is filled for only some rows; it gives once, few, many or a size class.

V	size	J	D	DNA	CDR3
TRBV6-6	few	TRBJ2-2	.	TGTGCCAGCAGCTTCGAAAGGGACACCGGGGAGCTGTTTTTT	CASSFERDTGELFF
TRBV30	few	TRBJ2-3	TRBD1	TGTGCCTGGAGTGTAGGGGACAGGGCCACAGATACGCAGTATTTT	CAWSVGDRATDTQYF
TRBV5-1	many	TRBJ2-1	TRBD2	TGCGCCAGCAGCTCCGGGACTAGTGGGAATGAGCAGTTCTTC	CASSSGTSGNEQFF
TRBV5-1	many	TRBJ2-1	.	TGCGCCAGCAGCTTGTTGGGGGGGCCCGGTAATGAGCAGTTCTTC	CASSLLGGPGNEQFF
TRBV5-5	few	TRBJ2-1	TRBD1	TGTGCCAGCTCACCGGGACAGGTTTCTCATGAGCAGTTCTTC	CASSPGQVSHEQFF
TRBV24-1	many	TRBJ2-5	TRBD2	TGTGCCACCAGTGAGTGGACTAGCGCGGGGGAGACCCAGTACTTC	CATSEWTSAGETQYF
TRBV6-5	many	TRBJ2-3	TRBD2	TGTGCCAGCAGCCGGCCTCGACTAGCGGGGTCCACAGATACGCAGTATTTT	CASSRPRLAGSTDTQYF
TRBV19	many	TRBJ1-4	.	TGTGCCAGTAGTGTCTCGGCAACTAATGAAAAACTGTTTTTT	CASSVSATNEKLFF
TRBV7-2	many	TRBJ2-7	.	TGTGCCAGCAGCCGTACAGGGAGCTACGAGCAGTACTTC	CASSRTGSYEQYF
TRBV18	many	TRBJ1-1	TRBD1	TGTGCCAGCTCACCCGGGACAGGGTCAGTAAGGAACACTGAAGCTTTCTTT	CASSPGTGSVRNTEAFF
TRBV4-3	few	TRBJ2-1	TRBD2	TGCGCCAGCAGCCAGGGACTAGCAGTGAGCTCCTACAATGAGCAGTTCTTC	CASSQGLAVSSYNEQFF
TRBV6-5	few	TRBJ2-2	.	TGTGCCAGCAGTCGCATGATTCGCCGGGAGCTGTTTTTT	CASSRMIRRELFF
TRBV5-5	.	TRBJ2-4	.	TGTGCCAGCAGCTTGGAGGGGACGACAGTATCGGACATTCAGTACTTC	CASSLEGTTVSDIQYF
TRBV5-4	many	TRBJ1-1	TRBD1	TGTGCCAGCAGCCCAAAGACAGGGGCGTTGAACACTGAAGCTTTCTTT	CASSPKTGALNTEAFF
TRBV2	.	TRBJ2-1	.	TGTGCCAGCAGTGAATATGGCATTGAGCAGTTCTTC	CASSEYGIEQFF
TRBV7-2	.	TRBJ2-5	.	TGTGCCAGCAGCCCTTTCCGCGAGACCCAGTACTTC	CASSPFRETQYF
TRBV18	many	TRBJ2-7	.	TGTGCCAGCTCCCAATTTCCTGGGGGGACACACGTCTCCTACGAGCAGTACTTC	CASSQFPGGTHVSYEQYF
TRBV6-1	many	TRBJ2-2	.	TGTGCCAGCAGTGAATCGGGCGGGGAGCTGTTTTTT	CASSESGGELFF
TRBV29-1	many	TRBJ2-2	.	TGCAGCGCCCAAACAGGTGCGACCGGGGAGCTGTTTTTT	CSAQTGATGELFF
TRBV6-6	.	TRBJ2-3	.	TGTGCCAGCAGTTACCCTGACACTCCGACTAGCACAGATACGCAGTATTTT	CASSYPDTPTSTDTQYF
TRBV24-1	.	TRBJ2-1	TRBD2	TGTGCCACCAGTGACTCCGGGACTAGCGAGGGGGATGAGCAGTTCTTC	CATSDSGTSEGDEQFF
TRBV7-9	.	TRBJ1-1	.	TGTGCCAGCAGCCTGACCGACGGGACTGAAGCTTTCTTT	CASSLTDGTEAFF